This T cell receptor (beta chain) was observed in a study of OX40 agonist ivuxolimab in advanced cancers. TCRdb keeps only in-frame clones here, not all; method: immunoSEQ multiplex PCR. The table records more than 100,000 clones, about nine tenths of them present only once. The TCR was taken from an adult with an advanced solid tumor such as melanoma, head and neck, liver or kidney cancer. The sequencing here drew on CD4+ or CD8+ T cells sorted from blood, taken in a trial of the OX40 agonist ivuxolimab.

CDR3 sequence reads: CASSRGTTIWGTDTQYF. CDR3 sequence (DNA): TGTGCCAGCAGCCGGGGTACTACTATATGGGGCACAGATACGCAGTATTTT. V gene TRBV14 combines with J gene TRBJ2-3; D is unresolved. V was pared by 4 bases and J by 1 base, with 18 bases between. CDR1 SGHDN and CDR2 FVKESK come from the germline V gene. This CDR3 contains 17 residues. Together with reference TRBV14 and TRBJ2-3, the CDR3 gives the full variable domain: EAGVTQFPSHSVIEKGQTVTLRCDPISGHDNLYWYRRVMGKEIKFLLHFVKESKQDESGMPNNRFLAERTGGTYSTLKVQPAELEDSGVYFCASSRGTTIWGTDTQYFGPGTRLTVL.